Each of the 5 T cell receptor beta chains below was sequenced from the same sample in a study of blood T cells in healthy people across ages. Sample-barcoded 5' priming and a J-beta primer mix drove a second PCR of roughly 7 to 11 cycles. TCRdb reprocessed the 5' RACE reads via MiXCR and lists one record per CDR3 protein. The table includes fewer than 2,000,000 distinct CDR3 sequences, roughly a third detected once. Input material: blood. These receptors were obtained from a woman aged 25 to 39 in good health.

The rearrangement uses TRBV7-2 and TRBJ2-3; 9 positions agree with TRBD2. CDR3 length: 19 amino acids. J lost 2 bases, V lost 5 bases, and 17 bases had no gene match. CDR1 is SGHTA, CDR2 FQGNSA, per germline. CDR3 loop: CASSVVPRTSGRPTDTQYF. Written as DNA, the CDR3 is TGTGCCAGCAGCGTAGTACCCCGAACTAGCGGGCGGCCCACAGATACGCAGTATTTT.

Points on this clonotype: A much more abundant neighbour one base away suggests this may be a read error. The chain links TRBV29-1 to TRBJ2-3; possible D gene TRBD2, 6 bases. Germline assignment: CDR1 SQVTM and CDR2 ANQGSEA. This CDR3 is built from 18 residues. Trimming took 4 bases from V and 3 from J, leaving 26 bases between them. The chain's CDR3 is CSVGGMSSALAGTDTQYF. The CDR3 DNA follows: TGCAGCGTTGGAGGAATGAGTAGCGCCTTGGCGGGAACAGATACGCAGTATTTT.

This clonotype was counted between two and nine times. The J gene is TRBJ2-3, the V gene TRBV7-6; maybe TRBD1 (6 bases). The CDR3 covers 17 residues. Germline V gene data show CDR1 as SGHVS and CDR2 as FNYEAQ. With 5 bases removed from V and 6 bases from J, the gap between germline ends came to 24 bases. The CDR3 nucleotides read TGTGCCAGCAGCCCTGACGACAGGACCCTAGAGGGGGATACGCAGTATTTT. This sequence encodes CASSPDDRTLEGDTQYF.

This clonotype was found a few times. The rearrangement joins TRBV4-2 to TRBJ1-1; no reliable D call. V was shortened by 5 bases and J by 0 bases, with 10 bases between the two germline ends. The CDR3 loop spans 14 amino acids. Germline V CDR1 and CDR2: LGHNA, YNFKEQ. CDR3 coding DNA: TGTGCCAGCAGCGCCGGGGAGATGAACACTGAAGCTTTCTTT. Protein product: CASSAGEMNTEAFF.

The genes are TRBV9 and TRBJ2-3; 13 bases are a match to TRBD2. Per the germline V gene, CDR1 is SGDLS and CDR2 is YYNGEE. The J segment lost 5 bases and the V segment lost 3 bases, leaving 6 bases of the junction unmatched. CDR3 length: 16 residues. The chain's CDR3 is CASSASLAGGQDTQYF. In DNA, the CDR3 is TGTGCCAGCAGCGCCTCACTAGCGGGGGGGCAAGATACGCAGTATTTT. The complete variable domain, with remaining parts taken from reference TRBV9 and TRBJ2-3, reads DSGVTQTPKHLITATGQRVTLRCSPRSGDLSVYWYQQSLDQGLQFLIQYYNGEERAKGNILERFSAQQFPDLHSELNLSSLELGDSALYFCASSASLAGGQDTQYFGPGTRLTVL.